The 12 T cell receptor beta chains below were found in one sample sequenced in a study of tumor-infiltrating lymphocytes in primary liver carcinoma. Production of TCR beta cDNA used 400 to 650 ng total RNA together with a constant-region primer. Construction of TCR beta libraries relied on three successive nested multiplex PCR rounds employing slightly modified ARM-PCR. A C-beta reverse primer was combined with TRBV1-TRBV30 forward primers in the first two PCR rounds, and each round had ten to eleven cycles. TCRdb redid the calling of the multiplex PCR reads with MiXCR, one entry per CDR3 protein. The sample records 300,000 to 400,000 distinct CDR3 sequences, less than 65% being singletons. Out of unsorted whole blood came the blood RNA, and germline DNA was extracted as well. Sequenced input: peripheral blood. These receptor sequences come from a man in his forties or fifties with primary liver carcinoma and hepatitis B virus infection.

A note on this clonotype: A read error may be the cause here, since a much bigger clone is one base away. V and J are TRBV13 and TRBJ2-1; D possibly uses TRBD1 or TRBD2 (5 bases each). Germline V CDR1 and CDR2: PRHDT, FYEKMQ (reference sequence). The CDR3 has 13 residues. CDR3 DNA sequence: TGTGCCAGCAACTTAGGTGGGACCAATGAGCAGTTCTTC. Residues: CASNLGGTNEQFF.

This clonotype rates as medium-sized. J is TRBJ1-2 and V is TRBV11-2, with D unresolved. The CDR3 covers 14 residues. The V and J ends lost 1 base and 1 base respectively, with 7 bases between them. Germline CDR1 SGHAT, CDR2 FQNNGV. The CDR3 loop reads CASSLAVSNYGYTF. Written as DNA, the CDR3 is TGTGCCAGCAGCTTAGCAGTCAGTAACTATGGCTACACCTTC.

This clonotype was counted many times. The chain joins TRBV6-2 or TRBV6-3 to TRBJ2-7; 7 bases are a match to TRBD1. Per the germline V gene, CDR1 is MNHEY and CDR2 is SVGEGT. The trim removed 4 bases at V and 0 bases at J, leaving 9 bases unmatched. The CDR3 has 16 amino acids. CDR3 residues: CASSLPTGTVSYEQYF. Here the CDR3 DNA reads TGTGCCAGCAGTTTACCAACCGGGACAGTCTCCTACGAGCAGTACTTC.

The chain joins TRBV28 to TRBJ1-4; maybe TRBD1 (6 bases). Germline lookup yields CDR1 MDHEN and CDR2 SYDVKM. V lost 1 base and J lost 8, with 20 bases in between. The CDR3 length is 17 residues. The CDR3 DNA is TGTGCCAGCAGTTTATTAGGTCAACAGGGAGGGAAGGAAAAACTGTTTTTT. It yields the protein CASSLLGQQGGKEKLFF.

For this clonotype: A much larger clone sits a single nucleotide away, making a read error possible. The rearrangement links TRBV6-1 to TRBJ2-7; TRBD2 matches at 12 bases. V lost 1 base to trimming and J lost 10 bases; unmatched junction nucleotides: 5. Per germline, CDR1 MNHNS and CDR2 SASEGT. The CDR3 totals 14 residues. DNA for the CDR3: TGTGCCAGCAGTGAAGACCCTAGCGGGAGGGATCAGTACTTC. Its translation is CASSEDPSGRDQYF.

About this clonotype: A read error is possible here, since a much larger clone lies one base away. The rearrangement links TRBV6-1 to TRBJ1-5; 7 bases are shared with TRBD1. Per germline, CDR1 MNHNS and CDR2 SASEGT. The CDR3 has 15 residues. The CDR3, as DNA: TGTGTCAGCAAGGATCGGGACAGCCCTTTTAACCCCCAGCATTTT. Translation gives CVSKDRDSPFNPQHF.

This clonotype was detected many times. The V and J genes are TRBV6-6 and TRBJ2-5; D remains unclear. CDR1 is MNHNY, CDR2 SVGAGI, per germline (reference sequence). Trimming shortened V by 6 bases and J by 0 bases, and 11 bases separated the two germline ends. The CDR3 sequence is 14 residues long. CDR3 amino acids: CASSLADHQETQYF. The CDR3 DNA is TGTGCCAGCAGCTTAGCAGATCACCAAGAGACCCAGTACTTC.

The CDR3 here is CSTEQTNYGYTF. CDR3 nucleotide sequence: TGCAGCACGGAGCAAACTAACTATGGCTACACCTTC. This chain links TRBV29-1 with TRBJ1-2; D unresolved. This CDR3 is 12 amino acids long. Trimming shortened V by 8 bases and J by 0 bases, and 10 bases separated the two germline ends. The germline V gene has CDR1 SQVTM and CDR2 ANQGSEA.

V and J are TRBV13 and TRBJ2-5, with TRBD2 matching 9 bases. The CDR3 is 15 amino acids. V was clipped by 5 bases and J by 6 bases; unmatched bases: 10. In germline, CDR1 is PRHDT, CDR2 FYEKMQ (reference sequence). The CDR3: CASSARGRAMKTQYF. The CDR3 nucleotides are TGTGCCAGCAGCGCCCGCGGGAGGGCCATGAAGACCCAGTACTTC. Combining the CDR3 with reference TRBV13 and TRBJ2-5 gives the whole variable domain AAGVIQSPRHLIKEKRETATLKCYPIPRHDTVYWYQQGPGQDPQFLISFYEKMQSDKGSIPDRFSAQQFSDYHSELNMSSLELGDSALYFCASSARGRAMKTQYFGPGTRLLVL.

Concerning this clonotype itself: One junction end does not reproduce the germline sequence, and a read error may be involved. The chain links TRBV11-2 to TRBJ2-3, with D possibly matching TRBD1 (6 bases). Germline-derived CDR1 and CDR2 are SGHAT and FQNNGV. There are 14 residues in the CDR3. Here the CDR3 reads CASSLGTVGDTQCF. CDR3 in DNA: TGTGCCAGCAGCTTAGGGACAGTAGGAGATACGCAGTGTTTT.

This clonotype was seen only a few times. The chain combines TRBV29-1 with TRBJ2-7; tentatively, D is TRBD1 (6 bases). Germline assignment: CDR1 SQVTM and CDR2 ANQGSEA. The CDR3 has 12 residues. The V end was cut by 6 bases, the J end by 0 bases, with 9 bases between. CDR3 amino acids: CSVTDSSYEQYF. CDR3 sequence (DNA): TGCAGCGTCACGGACAGCTCCTACGAGCAGTACTTC.

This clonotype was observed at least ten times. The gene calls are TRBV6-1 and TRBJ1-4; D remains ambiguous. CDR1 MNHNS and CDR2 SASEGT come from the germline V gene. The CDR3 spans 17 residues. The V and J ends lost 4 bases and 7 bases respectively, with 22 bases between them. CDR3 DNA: TGTGCCAGCAGTGCCCACCCCTCGACCTCCCTCGGTGAAAAACTGTTTTTT. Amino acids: CASSAHPSTSLGEKLFF.